The 3 T cell receptor beta chains given below trace back to one sample, sequenced in a study of blood T cells in healthy people across ages. Using a J-beta primer mix together with a sample-barcoded 5' primer, a second PCR was run for roughly 7 to 11 cycles. TCRdb itself ran the 5' RACE reads through MiXCR, one entry per CDR3 protein. Of about 650,000 distinct CDR3 sequences in the sample, 32% were seen once. Sequencing was done on a sample of blood. These receptors all come from a woman of 80 years or more in good health.

Points on this clonotype: One base away lies a much larger clone, so this may be a sequencing read error. The chain joins TRBV9 to TRBJ1-6; maybe TRBD1 (5 bases). V was shortened by 3 bases and J by 9 bases, with 10 bases between the two germline ends. CDR1 is SGDLS, CDR2 YYNGEE, per germline. The CDR3 totals 13 residues. CDR3 DNA: TGTGCCAGCAGCGCCGACAGTCGTTCACCCCTCCACTTT. Encoded protein: CASSADSRSPLHF.

The table lists this clonotype with a few counts. The J gene is TRBJ1-1, the V gene TRBV29-1; no reliable D call. The CDR3 covers 14 residues. Trimming cost V 3 bases and J 4 bases, with 15 bases left between them. Germline V CDR1 and CDR2: SQVTM, ANQGSEA. The CDR3 spells CSVEPSRAGTEAFF. DNA of the CDR3: TGCAGCGTTGAGCCCAGTAGGGCAGGCACTGAAGCTTTCTTT. The variable domain in full, completed from reference TRBV29-1 and TRBJ1-1, reads SAVISQKPSRDICQRGTSLTIQCQVDSQVTMMFWYRQQPGQSLTLIATANQGSEATYESGFVIDKFPISRPNLTFSTLTVSNMSPEDSSIYLCSVEPSRAGTEAFFGQGTRLTVV.

This chain links TRBV2 with TRBJ2-5; a weak D match, TRBD1 (5 bases). The CDR3 is 12 amino acids. The ends were cut back, 8 bases at V and 4 bases at J, with 11 bases in the middle. In germline, CDR1 is SNHLY, CDR2 FYNNEI. The CDR3 spells CASAGPSETQYF. DNA of the CDR3: TGTGCCAGCGCAGGGCCTTCAGAGACCCAGTACTTC.